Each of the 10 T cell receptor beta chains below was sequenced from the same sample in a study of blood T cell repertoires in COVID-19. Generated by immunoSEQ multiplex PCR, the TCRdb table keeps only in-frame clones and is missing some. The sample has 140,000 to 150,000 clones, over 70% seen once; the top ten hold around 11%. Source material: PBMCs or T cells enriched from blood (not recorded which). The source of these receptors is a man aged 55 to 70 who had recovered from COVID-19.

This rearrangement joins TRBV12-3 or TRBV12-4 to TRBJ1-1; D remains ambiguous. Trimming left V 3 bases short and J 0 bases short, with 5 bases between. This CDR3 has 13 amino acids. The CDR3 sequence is CASSLRMNTEAFF. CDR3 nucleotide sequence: TGTGCCAGCAGTTTGAGAATGAACACTGAAGCTTTCTTT.

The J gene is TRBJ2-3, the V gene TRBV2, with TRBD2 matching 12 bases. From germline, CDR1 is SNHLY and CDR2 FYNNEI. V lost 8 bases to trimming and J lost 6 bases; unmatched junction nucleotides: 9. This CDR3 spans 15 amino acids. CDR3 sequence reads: CASRKGLAGEDTQYF. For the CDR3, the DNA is TGTGCCAGCCGGAAGGGACTAGCGGGTGAGGATACGCAGTATTTT.

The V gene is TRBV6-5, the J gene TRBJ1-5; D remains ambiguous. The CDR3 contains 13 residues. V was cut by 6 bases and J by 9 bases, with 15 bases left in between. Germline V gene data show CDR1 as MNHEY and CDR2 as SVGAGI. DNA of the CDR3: TGTGCCAGCAGCACTACGATCGATATGCCCCAGCATTTT. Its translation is CASSTTIDMPQHF.

The CDR3 protein is CASSQLAEGSEAFF. DNA of the CDR3: TGTGCCAGCAGCCAACTCGCTGAGGGCTCTGAAGCTTTCTTT. The chain joins TRBV3-1 (or the pseudogene TRBV3-2) to TRBJ1-1; D gene ambiguous. Germline V gene data show CDR1 as LGHDT and CDR2 as YNNKEL (reference sequence). The CDR3 is made up of 14 amino acids. V was cut by 2 bases and J by 6 bases, with 13 bases left in between.

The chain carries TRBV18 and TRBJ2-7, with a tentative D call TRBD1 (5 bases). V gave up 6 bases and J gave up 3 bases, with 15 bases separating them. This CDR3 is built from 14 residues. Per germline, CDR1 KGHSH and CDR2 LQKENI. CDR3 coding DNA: TGTGCCAGCTCTGCTCCCGACAGCTACTACGAGCAGTACTTC. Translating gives CASSAPDSYYEQYF.

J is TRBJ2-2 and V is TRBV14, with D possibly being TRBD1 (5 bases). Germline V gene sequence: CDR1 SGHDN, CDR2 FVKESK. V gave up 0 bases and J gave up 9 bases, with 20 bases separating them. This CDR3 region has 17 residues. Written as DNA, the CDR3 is TGTGCCAGCAGCCAAGATTGCCAGGGTTATTTGGTAAGGGAGCTGTTTTTT. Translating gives CASSQDCQGYLVRELFF.

CDR3 DNA sequence: TGCGCCAGCAGTGCTCGGGCGGGGGTCAGGGAGCTGTTTTTT. This encodes CASSARAGVRELFF. The rearrangement uses TRBV10-1 and TRBJ2-2; TRBD2 aligns across 7 bases. CDR1 and CDR2 from the germline V gene are WNHNN and SYGVQD (reference sequence). CDR3 length: 14 amino acids. With V trimmed by 4 bases and J by 9 bases, 8 bases remained unmatched.

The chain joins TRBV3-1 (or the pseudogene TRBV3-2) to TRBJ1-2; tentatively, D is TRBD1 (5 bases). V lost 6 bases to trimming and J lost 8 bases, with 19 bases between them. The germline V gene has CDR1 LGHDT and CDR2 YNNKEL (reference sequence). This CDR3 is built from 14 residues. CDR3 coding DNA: TGTGCCAGCAGTCACCAGGGTAAGCTTTACGGCTACACCTTC. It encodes CASSHQGKLYGYTF.

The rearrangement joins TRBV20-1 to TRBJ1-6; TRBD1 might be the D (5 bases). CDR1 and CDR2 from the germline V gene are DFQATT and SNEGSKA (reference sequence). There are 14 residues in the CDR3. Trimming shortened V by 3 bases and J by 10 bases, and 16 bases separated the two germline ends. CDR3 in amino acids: CSASIQGLGSPLHF. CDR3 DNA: TGCAGTGCTAGTATCCAGGGACTTGGCTCACCCCTCCACTTT.

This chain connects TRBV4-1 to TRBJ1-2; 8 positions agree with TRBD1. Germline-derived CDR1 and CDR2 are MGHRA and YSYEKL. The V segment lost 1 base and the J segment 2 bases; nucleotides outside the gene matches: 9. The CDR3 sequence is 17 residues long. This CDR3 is CASSQVRTGLANYGYTF. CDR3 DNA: TGCGCCAGCAGCCAAGTGCGGACAGGGCTTGCCAACTATGGCTACACCTTC.